Listed below are T cell receptor beta chains from one sample, sequenced in a study of T cells after yellow fever vaccination. TCRdb fed the 5' RACE reads into MiXCR, producing one record per CDR3 protein. The data show about 220,000 distinct CDR3 sequences, under 3.5% seen once. The sequenced sample was CD4+ T cells sorted from PBMCs, obtained 10 days after the yellow fever booster vaccination. All receptors come from a man between 18 and 35 years old who received the YFV17D yellow fever vaccine. Each CDR3 is given with its conserved first and last residue. D genes are given only for firm matches. Clone size is given for some rows only: seen once, a few or many times, or a class if the clone is expanded.

cdr3_nt | cdr3_aa | v_call | d_call | clone_size | j_call
TGCAGTGCTAGAGACAGGACCGATTCACCCCTCCACTTT | CSARDRTDSPLHF | TRBV20-1 | NA | many | TRBJ1-6
TGCAGTGCTAGTAGCCAAAGGGGACAGGGGGCGGGCATTCAGTACTTC | CSASSQRGQGAGIQYF | TRBV20-1 | TRBD1 | few | TRBJ2-4
TGCAGTGCTAGAGATCCCGCTAGCCCCAAAAACATTCAGTACTTC | CSARDPASPKNIQYF | TRBV20-1 | NA | many | TRBJ2-4
TGTGCCAGCTCACCAAGGGGGACGAACACTGAAGCTTTCTTT | CASSPRGTNTEAFF | TRBV18 | NA | few | TRBJ1-1
TGCAGTGCTAGAGAGCAGACAGGGGGCACGGGAAACACCATATATTTT | CSAREQTGGTGNTIYF | TRBV20-1 | TRBD1 | many | TRBJ1-3
TGCAGTGCCAAGAGAGCGGGGGGAGATACGCAGTATTTT | CSAKRAGGDTQYF | TRBV20-1 | TRBD2 | few | TRBJ2-3
TGTGCCAGCACGCGGGACAACACCGGGGAGCTGTTTTTT | CASTRDNTGELFF | TRBV9 | NA | many | TRBJ2-2
TGTGCCAGCAGTTATGTAGCTGGAAACACCATATATTTT | CASSYVAGNTIYF | TRBV12-3/TRBV12-4 | NA | few | TRBJ1-3
TGTGCCAGCAGCTTAACGGGACAGGGGCTTCCAGGGCAGTATTTT | CASSLTGQGLPGQYF | TRBV7-2 | TRBD1 | many | TRBJ2-3
TGTGCCAGCAGGCCTCTAGCGGGGGGTACAGATACGCAGTATTTT | CASRPLAGGTDTQYF | TRBV27 | TRBD2 | many | TRBJ2-3
TGCGCCAGCAGCCAAGATCACCGGGGGCCTTACTATGGCTACACCTTC | CASSQDHRGPYYGYTF | TRBV4-1 | NA | many | TRBJ1-2
TGTGCCAGCAGCTTGCGGCCGGGGCCCCTCCACTTT | CASSLRPGPLHF | TRBV5-8 | NA | few | TRBJ1-6
TGTGCCAGCAGTCCTACCGGGATGACCGGGGAGCTGTTTTTT | CASSPTGMTGELFF | TRBV28 | NA | few | TRBJ2-2
TGTGCCAGCAGGAGACTGTTGAACACTGAAGCTTTCTTT | CASRRLLNTEAFF | TRBV7-9 | NA | many | TRBJ1-1
TGCGCCAGCAGTGACCCAGGGGGCACTGGAAACATCATATATTTT | CASSDPGGTGNIIYF | TRBV23-1 | TRBD1 | many | TRBJ1-3
TGCGCCAGCAGCCTGATAGGGAGGGAGGACACTGAAGCTTTCTTT | CASSLIGREDTEAFF | TRBV5-1 | NA | many | TRBJ1-1
TGCGCCAGCAGCTTGCACAGGATTAAGTACAATGAGCAGTTCTTC | CASSLHRIKYNEQFF | TRBV5-1 | NA | many | TRBJ2-1
TGCAGTGCTACCGGGGAGGGACTCTACGAGCAGTACTTC | CSATGEGLYEQYF | TRBV20-1 | TRBD2 | NA | TRBJ2-7
TGCGCCAGCAGCTTGGGTCCTAGCGGGGGGGCAGGGACAGATACGCAGTATTTT | CASSLGPSGGAGTDTQYF | TRBV5-1 | TRBD2 | many | TRBJ2-3
TGTGCCAGCACCAGACAGAAGATTCTAGCCAAAAACATTCAGTACTTC | CASTRQKILAKNIQYF | TRBV2 | NA | many | TRBJ2-4
TGTGCCAGCAGTTCCAGGGTGGGTTCACCCCTCCACTTT | CASSSRVGSPLHF | TRBV12-3/TRBV12-4 | NA | many | TRBJ1-6
TGTGCCAGCTCCCAGAGCGATAGCTCCTACAATGAGCAGTTCTTC | CASSQSDSSYNEQFF | TRBV18 | NA | NA | TRBJ2-1
TGCGCCAGCAGCGCCGCGGCGGGGGGGCAAGAGACCCAGTACTTC | CASSAAAGGQETQYF | TRBV5-1 | TRBD2 | NA | TRBJ2-5
TGCAGTGCGCCGACTAGCGGGGCACTCATAAACACCGGGGAGCTGTTTTTT | CSAPTSGALINTGELFF | TRBV20-1 | TRBD2 | many | TRBJ2-2
TGTGCCAGCAGTATGAACAGGGATCAGCCCCAGCATTTT | CASSMNRDQPQHF | TRBV27 | NA | NA | TRBJ1-5
TGTGCCAGCAGCCGAGGAGGGGCGAACACCGGGGAGCTGTTTTTT | CASSRGGANTGELFF | TRBV7-2 | NA | many | TRBJ2-2
TGTGCCAGCAGCCCCCGGGACCCCCGCTCCTATAATTCACCCCTCCACTTT | CASSPRDPRSYNSPLHF | TRBV7-2 | NA | many | TRBJ1-6
TGCAGTGCTAGTGACGGGGGAAGGGCAGATACGCAGTATTTT | CSASDGGRADTQYF | TRBV20-1 | NA | few | TRBJ2-3
TGTGCCAGCAGTCTGCTAGCGGGGGGAGGAGATACGCAGTATTTT | CASSLLAGGGDTQYF | TRBV7-3 | TRBD2 | many | TRBJ2-3
TGCGCCAGCAGCTTGCAGGGACAGAACTATGGCTACACCTTC | CASSLQGQNYGYTF | TRBV5-1 | TRBD1 | few | TRBJ1-2
TGTGCCAGCAGCTTGGTACCGTACATGAACACTGAAGCTTTCTTT | CASSLVPYMNTEAFF | TRBV5-5 | NA | few | TRBJ1-1
TGTGCCAGCAGCCCCTTGAGGGTGCCGAACACCGGGGAGCTGTTTTTT | CASSPLRVPNTGELFF | TRBV7-2 | NA | many | TRBJ2-2
TGTGCCAGCAGCTATTCGTCATACCGCCCGACTAATGAAAAACTGTTTTTT | CASSYSSYRPTNEKLFF | TRBV7-8 | NA | many | TRBJ1-4
TGTGCCAGCAGCTTAGGCAACTACCGGGTTAAAGGAAACACCATATATTTT | CASSLGNYRVKGNTIYF | TRBV7-8 | NA | many | TRBJ1-3
TGTGCCAGCAGCCCCGTAGAGAACACTGAAGCTTTCTTT | CASSPVENTEAFF | TRBV5-4 | NA | few | TRBJ1-1
TGTGCCATCAGCCAGGGACAGGTGCCTAACTATGGCTACACCTTC | CAISQGQVPNYGYTF | TRBV10-3 | TRBD1 | few | TRBJ1-2
TGTGCCAGCAGCGTAGGGGGGGACAATGAGCAGTTCTTC | CASSVGGDNEQFF | TRBV9 | NA | NA | TRBJ2-1
TGCGCCAGCAGCCAACCAGGGAGAAATGAAAAACTGTTTTTT | CASSQPGRNEKLFF | TRBV4-1 | NA | many | TRBJ1-4
TGCAGTGCTAGAGATCTCACTACGTCGGGAAGGAGCAATCAGCCCCAGCATTTT | CSARDLTTSGRSNQPQHF | TRBV20-1 | NA | few | TRBJ1-5
TGTGCCACCAGTGATTCCTCGCGGAGCTATGGCTACACCTTC | CATSDSSRSYGYTF | TRBV24-1 | NA | many | TRBJ1-2